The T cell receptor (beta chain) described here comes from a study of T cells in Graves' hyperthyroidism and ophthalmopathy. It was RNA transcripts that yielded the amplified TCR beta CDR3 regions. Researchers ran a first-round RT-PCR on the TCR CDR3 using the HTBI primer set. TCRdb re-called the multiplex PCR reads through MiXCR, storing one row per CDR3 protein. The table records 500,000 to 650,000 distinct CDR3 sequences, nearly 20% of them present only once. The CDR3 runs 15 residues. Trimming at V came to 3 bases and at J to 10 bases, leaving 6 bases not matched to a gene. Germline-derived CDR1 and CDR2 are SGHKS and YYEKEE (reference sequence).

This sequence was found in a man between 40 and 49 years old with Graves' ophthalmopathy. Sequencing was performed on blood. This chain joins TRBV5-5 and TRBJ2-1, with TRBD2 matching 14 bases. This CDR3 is CASSSTTSGGAEQFF. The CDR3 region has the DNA TGTGCCAGCAGCTCTACGACTAGCGGGGGGGCGGAGCAGTTCTTC.